This record looks at one T cell receptor (beta chain) sequence and its context. Its antigen is not known. Across 18 months, stable Graves' hyperthyroidism was marked by no progression to ophthalmopathy. Diagnostic decisions used clinical symptoms, serum thyroxine and TRAb, thyroid ultrasound and orbital computed tomography. This record belongs to a study of T cells in Graves' hyperthyroidism and ophthalmopathy. Overall study: Peripheral blood was drawn at first diagnosis, prior to all treatment. Findings of the study overall: Stable hyperthyroidism was told apart from ophthalmopathy by a model built on 13 V-J features.

Amplified TCR beta CDR3 regions derived from RNA transcripts. TCR CDR3 regions were first amplified by RT-PCR with HTBI primers. One entry per CDR3 protein results from TCRdb running MiXCR on the multiplex PCR reads. The table records under 700,000 distinct CDR3 sequences, over 15% of them present only once. The CDR3 runs to 13 residues. Trimming shortened V by 3 bases and J by 5 bases, and 14 bases separated the two germline ends. Per the germline V gene, CDR1 is DFQATT and CDR2 is SNEGSKA (reference sequence). This chain links TRBV20-1 with TRBJ2-7, with a tentative D call TRBD1 (5 bases). This clonotype was obtained from a woman between 18 and 30 years old with Graves' hyperthyroidism. Sequenced: blood. CDR3 region: CSARGDSFHEQYF. The CDR3 DNA is TGCAGTGCTAGGGGCGACAGTTTCCACGAGCAGTACTTC.